These 22 T cell receptor beta chains share one sample of origin, sequenced in a study of CD8+ T cells in alopecia areata. The treatment denotes: oral pan-JAK inhibitor, 5-10 mg twice daily. RNA extraction and reverse transcription yielded cDNA as sequencing template. The protocol was immunoSEQ multiplex PCR, while the TCRdb copy is restricted to in-frame clones and leaves out a portion. The sample carries about 200,000 clones, about three fifths recorded once. Sequenced here: CD4+ T cells sorted from blood, sampled at week 4, from a patient treated with tofacitinib. Source of these receptors: a human donor with alopecia areata.

V and J are TRBV5-4 and TRBJ1-2, with D tentatively TRBD1 (5 bases). This CDR3 is 12 amino acids long. In germline, CDR1 is SGHNT, CDR2 YYREEE (reference sequence). Trimming took off 0 bases at V and 8 bases at J, with 8 bases between the two ends. CDR3: CASSLEGDGYTF. The CDR3 DNA follows: TGTGCCAGCAGCTTGGAAGGGGACGGCTACACCTTC.

A single count supports this clone. The chain carries TRBV30 and TRBJ1-2; perhaps TRBD1 as D (5 bases). The length of the CDR3 is 9 residues. Trimming left V 8 bases short and J 7 bases short, with 8 bases between. The germline V gene has CDR1 GTSNPN and CDR2 SVGIG (reference sequence). The DNA for the CDR3 is TGTGCCGGAGGGGTTGGCTACACCTTC. It translates to CAGGVGYTF. The variable domain in full, completed from reference TRBV30 and TRBJ1-2, reads SQTIHQWPATLVQPVGSPLSLECTVEGTSNPNLYWYRQAAGRGLQLLFYSVGIGQISSEVPQNLSASRPQDRQFILSSKKLLLSDSGFYLCAGGVGYTFGSGTRLTVV.

Many counts were recorded for this clone. V usage is TRBV19 and J usage is TRBJ1-1; a possible D gene is TRBD1 (5 bases). Germline-derived CDR1 and CDR2 are LNHDA and SQIVND (reference sequence). This CDR3 comprises 15 residues. Trimming took off 3 bases at V and 1 base at J, with 12 bases between the two ends. The CDR3 coding sequence is TGTGCCAGTAGTATCATCGGGGCCGGGAACACTGAAGCTTTCTTT. Encoded protein: CASSIIGAGNTEAFF.

This clone was counted only a few times. The chain employs TRBV7-2 and TRBJ2-3, with 8 bases aligning to TRBD2. Unmatched junction bases numbered 6, after V lost 6 bases and J lost 1 base. CDR1 is SGHTA and CDR2 is FQGNSA in the germline V gene. This CDR3 has 15 amino acids. The CDR3 DNA is TGTGCCAGCAGGGGCGAAGCGGGGGGCACAGATACGCAGTATTTT. This encodes CASRGEAGGTDTQYF.

CDR3 nucleotides: TGTGCCAGCAGCGGGGGTTGGTCTGGAAACACCATATATTTT. Translating it yields CASSGGWSGNTIYF. The chain couples TRBV9 to TRBJ1-3; D is unclear. V was trimmed by 3 bases and J by 1 base, leaving 8 bases between them. Per germline, CDR1 SGDLS and CDR2 YYNGEE. The CDR3 sequence is 14 residues long.

This chain joins TRBV28 and TRBJ2-1; D possibly uses TRBD1 or TRBD2 (7 bases each). Per the germline V gene, CDR1 is MDHEN and CDR2 is SYDVKM. CDR3 length: 16 amino acids. V shed 6 bases and J shed 4 bases, with 19 bases lying between them. The CDR3 sequence: CASSPSRGGIYNEQFF. As DNA, the CDR3 is TGTGCCAGCAGCCCGTCCAGGGGGGGGATTTACAATGAGCAGTTCTTC.

The chain couples TRBV4-1 to TRBJ2-2, with D maybe TRBD2 (5 bases). The CDR3 length is 17 residues. With 0 bases removed from V and 6 bases from J, the gap between germline ends came to 17 bases. Germline V lookup: CDR1 MGHRA, CDR2 YSYEKL. This chain's CDR3 is CASSQDRQATAAGELFF. CDR3 bases: TGCGCCAGCAGCCAAGATAGGCAGGCCACAGCGGCCGGGGAGCTGTTTTTT.

The V and J genes are TRBV6-1 and TRBJ2-5; D not resolved. Trimming removed 7 bases at V and 2 bases at J, with 8 bases between. Germline lookup yields CDR1 MNHNS and CDR2 SASEGT. This CDR3 has 12 residues. This CDR3 reads CASMRRQETQYF. The CDR3 coding sequence is TGTGCCAGCATGAGGCGACAAGAGACCCAGTACTTC.

V gene TRBV2 combines with J gene TRBJ2-3; 8 bases fit TRBD2. The CDR3 extends over 14 amino acids. Germline V lookup: CDR1 SNHLY, CDR2 FYNNEI. The V and J ends lost 4 bases and 3 bases, in that order; junction bases with no gene match: 3. As DNA, the CDR3 is TGTGCCAGCAGTGCGAGACTAGCGACAGATACGCAGTATTTT. It encodes CASSARLATDTQYF.

This chain connects TRBV5-6 to TRBJ2-7, with TRBD1 as a possible D gene (5 bases). The V and J ends lost 4 bases and 7 bases respectively, with 15 bases between them. The germline V gene has CDR1 SGHDT and CDR2 YYEEEE. The CDR3 runs to 13 residues. CDR3 sequence (DNA): TGTGCCAGCAGCCGACCGGACAATCGAGAGCAGTACTTC. Translating it yields CASSRPDNREQYF.

The V call is TRBV29-1, the J call TRBJ1-2; TRBD1 aligns across 12 bases. CDR3 length equals 16 residues. The V gene end was trimmed by 5 bases and the J gene end by 4 bases; junction bases not matched to a gene: 11. Germline loops: CDR1 SQVTM, CDR2 ANQGSEA. The CDR3 DNA follows: TGCAGCGTTATACACCTCCAGGGACAGGGGGCCTATGGCTACACCTTC. Translation: CSVIHLQGQGAYGYTF.

The chain is built from TRBV27 and TRBJ2-5, with D uncertain. CDR1 and CDR2 from the germline V gene are MNHEY and SMNVEV (reference sequence). There are 16 residues in the CDR3. V was clipped by 0 bases and J by 1 base, with 12 bases between them. The CDR3 is CASSLSWSQSQETQYF. CDR3 coding DNA: TGTGCCAGCAGTTTATCGTGGAGTCAGTCCCAAGAGACCCAGTACTTC.

This sequence joins TRBV5-1 and TRBJ2-3, with D maybe TRBD2 (5 bases). Trimming pared 1 base from V and 6 bases from J, leaving 18 bases between. This CDR3 spans 16 amino acids. Germline CDR1 is SGHRS and CDR2 is YFSETQ. The CDR3 sequence: CASSLSPPGDSDTQYF. The DNA for the CDR3 is TGCGCCAGCAGCTTGTCTCCCCCCGGGGATTCGGATACGCAGTATTTT.

This clone was seen once. The genes are TRBV7-9 and TRBJ1-5; the match to TRBD1 covers 8 bases. The V and J ends lost 4 bases and 9 bases, in that order; junction bases with no gene match: 11. The germline gives CDR1 SEHNR, CDR2 FQNEAQ (reference sequence). This CDR3 is built from 15 residues. The CDR3 loop reads CASSSTGQGDGPQHF. The CDR3 DNA is TGTGCCAGCAGCTCCACTGGACAGGGTGATGGGCCCCAGCATTTT. Variable domain in full (rest from reference TRBV7-9 and TRBJ1-5): DTGVSQNPRHKITKRGQNVTFRCDPISEHNRLYWYRQTLGQGPEFLTYFQNEAQLEKSRLLSDRFSAERPKGSFSTLEIQRTEQGDSAMYLCASSSTGQGDGPQHFGDGTRLSIL.

The rearrangement uses TRBV5-1 and TRBJ1-6, with D perhaps matching TRBD1 (6 bases). This CDR3 spans 16 amino acids. V lost 0 bases to trimming and J lost 9 bases, with 16 bases between them. The germline V gene encodes CDR1 SGHRS and CDR2 YFSETQ. In nucleotides, the CDR3 is TGCGCCAGCAGCTTGGCCCCTCCAGGGGTGACTTCACCCCTCCACTTT. It codes for CASSLAPPGVTSPLHF. Full variable domain (rest looked up from reference TRBV5-1 and TRBJ1-6): KAGVTQTPRYLIKTRGQQVTLSCSPISGHRSVSWYQQTPGQGLQFLFEYFSETQRNKGNFPGRFSGRQFSNSRSEMNVSTLELGDSALYLCASSLAPPGVTSPLHFGNGTRLTVT.

The genes are TRBV7-9 and TRBJ2-1; D not certain. Germline CDR1 is SEHNR and CDR2 is FQNEAQ (reference sequence). The CDR3 runs 13 residues. Between the trimmed V and J ends, which lost 5 bases and 7 bases, there was a span of 12 bases. CDR3 amino acids: CASSRPVKNEQFF. The CDR3 DNA follows: TGTGCCAGCAGCAGGCCCGTTAAAAATGAGCAGTTCTTC.

The chain is built from TRBV4-1 and TRBJ1-5; D ambiguous. Germline lookup yields CDR1 MGHRA and CDR2 YSYEKL. This CDR3 comprises 15 residues. V lost 0 bases and J lost 3, with 9 bases in between. As DNA, the CDR3 is TGCGCCAGCAGCCAAGATGGGCAGCCCAATCAGCCCCAGCATTTT. It translates to CASSQDGQPNQPQHF.

This chain joins TRBV15 and TRBJ2-3; perhaps TRBD2 as D (5 bases). V shed 5 bases and J shed 4 bases, with 10 bases lying between them. This CDR3 has 13 amino acids. Germline values: CDR1 LNHNV, CDR2 YYDKDF (reference sequence). The CDR3 reads CATSAGVADTQYF. Written as DNA, the CDR3 is TGTGCCACCAGCGCCGGGGTAGCAGATACGCAGTATTTT.

The CDR3 loop reads CASSPRQWDSRTGELFF. The CDR3, as DNA: TGCGCCAGCAGCCCCCGCCAGTGGGACTCCAGAACCGGGGAGCTGTTTTTT. The chain links TRBV5-1 to TRBJ2-2; tentatively, D is TRBD2 (6 bases). V was shortened by 4 bases and J by 5 bases, with 21 bases between the two germline ends. Germline V gene sequence: CDR1 SGHRS, CDR2 YFSETQ. The CDR3 has 17 amino acids.

This clone was counted only a few times. The chain combines TRBV6-6 with TRBJ2-3; D gene uncertain. Germline V gene lookup returns CDR1 MNHNY and CDR2 SVGAGI (reference sequence). The CDR3 runs to 14 residues. Trimming stripped 6 bases from V and 3 bases from J, with 13 bases between. This chain's CDR3 is CASSSVGVTDTQYF. The CDR3 bases are TGTGCCAGCAGCTCCGTTGGGGTAACAGATACGCAGTATTTT.

This clone was counted a single time. The V and J genes are TRBV9 and TRBJ1-2; D unclear. V was shortened by 5 bases and J by 6 bases, with 23 bases between the two germline ends. The length of the CDR3 is 16 residues. CDR1 is SGDLS and CDR2 is YYNGEE in the germline V gene. Here the CDR3 reads CASSPDPTPVRDGYTF. In DNA form, the CDR3 reads TGTGCCAGCAGTCCAGACCCCACACCGGTTCGGGATGGCTACACCTTC. The variable domain in full, completed from reference TRBV9 and TRBJ1-2, reads DSGVTQTPKHLITATGQRVTLRCSPRSGDLSVYWYQQSLDQGLQFLIQYYNGEERAKGNILERFSAQQFPDLHSELNLSSLELGDSALYFCASSPDPTPVRDGYTFGSGTRLTVV.

The chain links TRBV23-1 to TRBJ1-5; D is unresolved. TRBV23-1 is placed among ORFs of uncertain function. V was pared by 9 bases and J by 4 bases, with 19 bases between. CDR3 length equals 15 residues. DNA of the CDR3: TGCGCCAGGGGGAGTGAATGCCTGGGAAATCAGCCCCAGCATTTT. It encodes CARGSECLGNQPQHF.